Sequencing of this TCR beta chain was carried out in a study of blood T cell repertoires in COVID-19. Data came from immunoSEQ multiplex PCR; TCRdb stores just in-frame clones and leaves some out. The sample gives 250,000 to 350,000 clones, around 89% of which show up once; 6.3% is in the top ten. This CDR3 comprises 15 residues. The germline gives CDR1 SGHNT, CDR2 YYREEE (reference sequence). V dropped 4 bases and J dropped 5; count of bases not matched to a gene: 7. The Seattle patients joined while their infection was active and were tracked longitudinally afterward. The specimen was peripheral blood. The chain uses TRBV5-4 and TRBJ1-5; 9 positions match TRBD1. This TCR came from a woman in her forties or fifties with COVID-19, enrolled during active disease. CDR3 nucleotides: TGTGCCAGCAGCGTTACAGGGGGCGGGGATCAGCCCCAGCATTTT. Its protein is CASSVTGGGDQPQHF.